This TCR beta chain came from a study of cytomegalovirus exposure and HLA in healthy donors (dated by TCRdb to the late 2010s). Looking at the study overall: In an earlier analysis of under 600 of the donors, 250 to 300 Gb of sequence data and 100 million or so unique TCR beta sequences from 180 million or so T cells were reported. A separate validation cohort of roughly 130 different subjects was used in addition to the roughly 640-subject first cohort. Of the approximately 400 genotyped donors, 65% to 90% fell in the genetic ancestry cluster associated with self-reported Caucasian donors. High-throughput TCR immunosequencing, statistical association of individual TCRs with disease status, and machine learning were combined to predict cytomegalovirus infection status. Around 330 gigabases of sequencing data and roughly 81 million unique TCR sequences made up an early release that covered roughly 670 HLA-typed donors. Donor age, sex, ethnicity and CMV serostatus were collected together with the repertoire data. A later analysis re-analyzed previously published TCR beta repertoires from approximately 670 donors and added high-resolution HLA genotyping to study TCR occurrence patterns. The T cell repertoires of about 700 subjects were profiled by immunosequencing and related to cytomegalovirus serostatus. Across 300 to 400 genotyped donors of the cohort, an average of approximately 220,000 unique TCR beta nucleotide sequences per donor were sequenced, and roughly a sixth of those sequences were non-productive. Both class I and class II loci were covered by HLA typing, at four-digit resolution. To decide whether each TCR beta V gene segment behaved as functional or pseudogenic, an earlier analysis of fewer than 750 of the donors relied on high-throughput TCR beta sequencing. The number of donors typed differed by locus, with about 629-630 for A, B, C, DRB1 and DQB1, approximately 500 for DQA1, over 600 for DPA1, and some 450 for DPB1. All discovery cohort repertoires had been generated on a single sequencing platform. A later genetic analysis used genome-wide SNP genotypes for about 65% of the 666 donors, treating that subset as a discovery cohort. The later analysis used no new phenotypic data to find candidate immune exposures, relying instead on TCR beta sequences and their occurrence across donors. A handful of DR-DQ haplotypes were handled as single units for association and clustering because linkage in the cohort was strong. The study aimed to test whether cataloging public T cell receptors could reveal signatures of past pathogen exposure.

Summary of the overall study and its limitations: Some IMGT-functional V segments, including TRBV6-2 and TRBV6-3, could not be told apart with the 87-base-pair reads, so those segments were excluded. Roughly uniform sequencing depth across donors was assumed in presence/absence analyses, although this assumption may not hold. When HLA alleles, especially DR and DQ, strongly co-occurred, TCR associations were difficult to assign to individual alleles. Linkage disequilibrium might explain the correlated functional status among segregating V segments, but an unknown experimental factor could not be ruled out. In this cohort, only TCR beta chains were sequenced, and detectable features were limited by the absence of alpha or paired-chain data. CMV serostatus was the only immune exposure information available for the cohort. In vitro tests confirmed that three of the cytomegalovirus-associated TCR beta chains recognize cytomegalovirus antigens. Over 15 rarely observed V segments, including chromosome 9 orphons, were excluded from the earlier analysis of several hundred of the donors because counts were too low. In the study, 164 TCR beta chains were listed as associated with cytomegalovirus. A cluster of highly shared sequence variants was judged likely to represent a technical artifact of the sequencing pipeline. In a later analysis, HLA-associated TCR beta chains were found to be more clonally expanded and to have lower generation probabilities than equally common non-associated chains. Compared with the roughly 700-donor mean, donors in an Asian-associated ancestry cluster had fewer N-insertions in productive TCRs, according to a later genetic analysis. In a later analysis, TCR association rates were found to vary across HLA loci, with the most associated TCRs seen for DRB1 alleles and the fewest for HLA-C alleles. Because HLA typing was unavailable for some donors at each locus, only the typed subset was used in association tests. Cytomegalovirus status was reported to be diagnosed by the classifier with high specificity and sensitivity in both the original and validation cohorts. A later analysis found that most CMV-associated TCR beta chains appeared HLA-restricted, with HLA associations seemingly driven largely by CMV exposure. While some public TCRs were present in many individuals, most TCR sequences turned up only very rarely across donors. At a false discovery rate of 0.05, a later analysis linked under 20,000 TCR beta sequences to specific HLA alleles. A further reported finding was that TCR beta sequences accurately predicted the HLA-A and HLA-B alleles for most subjects in the first cohort. The authors suggested that the approach could potentially be extended to other disease states and immunological phenotypes. In an earlier analysis of fewer than 750 of the donors, most TCR beta V segments were observed in productive rearrangements about 87% or about 30% of the time, broadly matching IMGT annotations. A later genetic analysis associated a missense DCLRE1C variant with V-gene and J-gene trimming of TCR beta chains, and an independent cohort replicated the association. According to a later analysis, parvovirus B19, influenza, CMV and Epstein-Barr virus appeared linked to several top co-occurrence clusters.

Libraries were prepared through the immunoSEQ multiplex PCR assay. For the multiplex PCR, a mixture combining 60 forward primers for TCR Vbeta segments and 13 reverse primers for TCR Jbeta segments was used. The CDR3 region of rearranged TCR beta genes was amplified from genomic DNA with a multiplex PCR assay. The amplified TCR beta libraries were sequenced on the Illumina HiSeq System as 87-base-pair reads. As for how the authors treated the data: Across the 700 or so repertoires, a later analysis counted approximately 83 million unique TCR beta chains, approximately 12 million of which were shared by at least two donors. Raw reads were error-corrected and collapsed into unique sequences by a nearest-neighbor algorithm in which closely related sequences were merged to remove PCR and sequencing errors. To assign V, D and J gene segments, CDR3 sequences were aligned to IMGT reference sequences. For a sequence to be retained, a match of at least six nucleotides to both a V gene segment and a J gene segment was required. Rearrangements were classified as productive when the CDR3 lacked stop codons and remained in frame with V and J, and all other rearrangements were classified as non-productive. CDR3 was defined according to IMGT convention as the region running from the second conserved V-encoded cysteine to the conserved J-encoded phenylalanine. In an earlier analysis of roughly 580 of the donors, sequences lacking an unambiguous match to a single V gene segment were excluded. In an earlier analysis of more than 500 of the donors, a V segment was called functional when productive rearrangements were above 56.7%, and segregating when the standard deviation between donors exceeded 5%. A statistical classification framework was built to diagnose cytomegalovirus status from the catalog of TCR beta chain sequences. A later analysis assigned V and J genes by comparing TCR nucleotide sequences with IMGT/GENE-DB human TR gene sequences. A later analysis assigned CDR3 sequences and most-parsimonious VDJ recombination scenarios with the TCRdist pipeline. In a later analysis, each TCR beta chain was defined by its CDR3 amino acid sequence together with its V-gene family, and reads lacking a unique V-gene family were excluded. To address suspected cross-contamination and a sequencing artifact, a later analysis removed around 600 highly shared, low-generation-probability nucleotide sequences. In a later analysis, a clonal expansion index was calculated for each public chain from normalized within-repertoire ranks of inferred template counts. A later analysis computed generation probabilities with a VDJ recombination model fitted to out-of-frame rearrangements, and checked the results against IGoR. Hypergeometric tests were used in a later analysis to score TCR-TCR, TCR-HLA and TCR-CMV co-occurrence, with a repertoire-size bias correction applied to the TCR pairs. A later analysis estimated false discovery rates by permuting HLA or CMV assignments 20 times. In a later analysis, co-occurring TCRs were grouped with DBSCAN, and TCRdist sequence similarity was added when clustering was performed within HLA-allele-positive subsets. Co-occurrence clustering excluded repertoires with fewer than 30,000 or more than 120,000 public chains, plus five with anomalous nucleotide sharing. TCRdb retrieved this table from immuneACCESS and kept in-frame rearrangements only. Not all clones are present; in checked studies, unresolved V genes account for under half, and no reason is known for the remainder. The V and J calls and clone size are taken from that table; D and trimming were inferred from the DNA. This sample holds 110,000 or so clones; over 65% were observed only once. The ten largest clones represent roughly 10% of the sample.

The cohort was made up of 666 healthy bone marrow donors. All cohort members were sampled while nominally healthy, although unrecorded immune exposures were likely present. The donor tested CMV seropositive, placing the donor among the 290 or so seropositive members of the cohort. Every donor gave a peripheral blood sample, and the peripheral blood mononuclear cells from that sample were used for TCR beta sequencing. The Qiagen DNeasy Blood Extraction Kit was used to extract genomic DNA from the blood cell samples. The germline V gene sets CDR1 to KGHSH and CDR2 to LQKENI. From the cysteine up to the phenylalanine, the CDR3 has a length of 17 residues. The only DNA kept is the CDR3, 51 bases in frame from the first base. The V end gives up 6 bases and the J end 1 base, leaving 9 bases in the junction not matched to a gene. As for this clone: Its cognate antigen has yet to be identified. No qualities accompany the bases; no much larger clone lies one base away.

This sequence uses TRBV18 and TRBJ1-1; 12 bases in the middle match TRBD1. This receptor was identified in a woman between 45 and 65 years old in good health and CMV-seropositive. Sequenced: PBMCs. CDR3 reads: CASSRFGTGGSNTEAFF. The sequenced DNA: TGTGCCAGCTCGCGCTTTGGGACAGGGGGCTCGAACACTGAAGCTTTCTTT.